The 18 T cell receptor beta chains below were found in one sample sequenced in a study of cytomegalovirus exposure and HLA in healthy donors. PCR primers comprised 60 Vbeta and 13 Jbeta primers. Produced via immunoSEQ multiplex PCR; TCRdb's table is partial and in-frame only. The sample has about 160,000 clones; roughly 84% are singletons. The sequencing sample was made of PBMCs. All receptors come from a boy between 2 and 10 years old in good health and CMV-seronegative.

This clone was seen once. This rearrangement joins TRBV19 to TRBJ2-7; 7 bases are shared with TRBD1. The CDR3 sequence is 13 residues long. V trimming: 0 bases; J trimming: 6 bases; junction bases outside the gene matches: 2. Germline CDR1 reads LNHDA; CDR2 reads SQIVND (reference sequence). The CDR3 bases are TGTGCCAGTAGTATAGATCGGGACAGCGAGCAGTACTTC. Residues: CASSIDRDSEQYF.

The chain carries TRBV2 and TRBJ2-5; tentatively, D is TRBD1 (5 bases). Trimming removed 10 bases at V and 1 base at J, with 13 bases between. The CDR3 runs to 13 residues. CDR1 SNHLY and CDR2 FYNNEI come from the germline V gene. In DNA, the CDR3 is TGTGCCACCAGACAGACACTCCAAGAGACCCAGTACTTC. It yields the protein CATRQTLQETQYF.

V and J are TRBV5-1 and TRBJ2-7, with D possibly being TRBD1 (6 bases). This CDR3 is 14 amino acids long. V was shortened by 10 bases and J by 1 base, with 18 bases between the two germline ends. Germline-derived CDR1 and CDR2 are SGHRS and YFSETQ. Here the CDR3 DNA reads TGCGCCCGCCGCTGGGGGCCGCCATCCTACGAGCAGTACTTC. It is translated as CARRWGPPSYEQYF. The full variable domain, in which reference TRBV5-1 and TRBJ2-7 provide the parts outside the CDR3, is KAGVTQTPRYLIKTRGQQVTLSCSPISGHRSVSWYQQTPGQGLQFLFEYFSETQRNKGNFPGRFSGRQFSNSRSEMNVSTLELGDSALYLCARRWGPPSYEQYFGPGTRLTVT.

This clone was observed a single time. The chain recombines TRBV5-1 with TRBJ1-2; 11 nucleotides agree with TRBD1. The CDR3 length is 15 residues. Germline loops: CDR1 SGHRS, CDR2 YFSETQ. With V trimmed by 5 bases and J by 4 bases, 7 bases remained unmatched. Written as DNA, the CDR3 is TGCGCCAGCAGTTACCGGGACAGGGGGAGCTATGGCTACACCTTC. Protein sequence: CASSYRDRGSYGYTF.

The gene calls are TRBV10-3 and TRBJ2-3; 7 nucleotides agree with TRBD2. Trimming cost V 10 bases and J 0 bases; bases outside gene matches: 10. Germline CDR1 is ENHRY and CDR2 is SYGVKD. This CDR3 has 15 amino acids. The CDR3 here is CATTGGLSSTDTQYF. CDR3 nucleotides: TGTGCCACCACGGGGGGACTATCTAGCACAGATACGCAGTATTTT.

The J gene is TRBJ2-7, the V gene TRBV28, with 8 bases fitting TRBD2. J gave up 5 bases and V 8 bases, and 14 bases lay outside the gene matches. From germline, CDR1 is MDHEN and CDR2 SYDVKM. This CDR3 has 15 residues. In DNA form, the CDR3 reads TGTGCCAGCGGTTCCACTCGGGAGGGGGTCCACGAGCAGTACTTC. Translation: CASGSTREGVHEQYF.

The chain joins TRBV7-7 to TRBJ2-7; 7 positions match TRBD2. The germline gives CDR1 SSHAT, CDR2 FNYEAQ (reference sequence). There are 13 residues in the CDR3. Trimming at V came to 5 bases and at J to 6 bases, leaving 7 bases not matched to a gene. The CDR3 loop reads CASSLQSGTEQYF. DNA for the CDR3: TGTGCCAGCAGCCTACAGAGCGGGACCGAGCAGTACTTC. The full variable domain, with the rest looked up from reference TRBV7-7 and TRBJ2-7, is GAGVSQSPRYKVTKRGQDVTLRCDPISSHATLYWYQQALGQGPEFLTYFNYEAQPDKSGLPSDRFSAERPEGSISTLTIQRTEQRDSAMYRCASSLQSGTEQYFGPGTRLTVT.

This chain joins TRBV10-1 and TRBJ2-7, with a possible D match to TRBD2 (5 bases). V lost 1 base to trimming and J lost 5 bases, with 12 bases between them. Looked up from germline, CDR1 is WNHNN and CDR2 is SYGVQD (reference sequence). There are 14 residues in the CDR3. The CDR3 loop is CASSEWEQSDEQYF. CDR3 coding DNA: TGCGCCAGCAGTGAGTGGGAGCAATCGGACGAGCAGTACTTC.

The chain recombines TRBV13 with TRBJ2-7, with D possibly TRBD1 on 5 matching bases. Per germline, CDR1 PRHDT and CDR2 FYEKMQ (reference sequence). The CDR3 runs 15 residues. V was shortened by 5 bases and J by 5 bases, with 19 bases between the two germline ends. In DNA form, the CDR3 reads TGTGCCAGCAGCCCTGGGCCAGGGATCGTCCACGAGCAGTACTTC. Amino acid sequence: CASSPGPGIVHEQYF.

This rearrangement joins TRBV2 to TRBJ1-2, with D perhaps TRBD1 (5 bases). V gave up 8 bases and J gave up 4 bases, with 17 bases separating them. CDR1 is SNHLY, CDR2 FYNNEI, per germline. The CDR3 spans 14 residues. In nucleotides, the CDR3 is TGTGCCAGCGCGGAGACAGCAAGGCCCTATGGCTACACCTTC. This gives the protein CASAETARPYGYTF.

The rearrangement uses TRBV5-4 and TRBJ2-7; 7 bases map to TRBD2. V shed 5 bases and J 6 bases; nucleotides not matched to a gene: 11. Germline V gives CDR1 SGHNT, CDR2 YYREEE (reference sequence). This CDR3 comprises 14 residues. As DNA, the CDR3 is TGTGCCAGCAGTTCCGCCGGGATAGCGGGCGAGCAGTACTTC. The encoded protein is CASSSAGIAGEQYF.

The chain joins TRBV19 to TRBJ2-1, with 7 bases that match TRBD2. J gave up 4 bases and V 3 bases, and 12 bases lay outside the gene matches. This CDR3 has 17 amino acids. Looked up from germline, CDR1 is LNHDA and CDR2 is SQIVND (reference sequence). CDR3 DNA: TGTGCCAGTAGTATGAAGACGGTGCGGGAGATATACAATGAGCAGTTCTTC. Its translation is CASSMKTVREIYNEQFF. Complete variable domain (other parts from reference TRBV19 and TRBJ2-1): DGGITQSPKYLFRKEGQNVTLSCEQNLNHDAMYWYRQDPGQGLRLIYYSQIVNDFQKGDIAEGYSVSREKKESFPLTVTSAQKNPTAFYLCASSMKTVREIYNEQFFGPGTRLTVL.

The chain joins TRBV28 to TRBJ1-5, with D unclear. The V gene lost 6 bases and the J gene lost 6 bases, with 12 bases spanning the gap. The CDR3 is 13 residues long. Germline CDR1 reads MDHEN; CDR2 reads SYDVKM. The CDR3, as DNA: TGTGCCAGCAGCCCAACCCTAGCTCAGCCCCAGCATTTT. The encoded protein is CASSPTLAQPQHF.

This rearrangement joins TRBV6-1 to TRBJ2-7; 10 bases line up with TRBD1. The J segment lost 5 bases and the V segment lost 8 bases, leaving 9 bases of the junction unmatched. This CDR3 has 14 amino acids. Per the germline V gene, CDR1 is MNHNS and CDR2 is SASEGT. CDR3 DNA sequence: TGTGCCAGCGTGGGGACAGGGGCCCCCCACGAGCAGTACTTC. Amino acids: CASVGTGAPHEQYF.

The J gene is TRBJ2-3, the V gene TRBV28; TRBD2 might be the D (5 bases). CDR1 is MDHEN and CDR2 is SYDVKM in the germline V gene. Trimming removed 6 bases at V and 7 bases at J, with 23 bases between. The CDR3 sequence is 16 residues long. The CDR3 loop is CASSHPGAYIGNTQYF. Written as DNA, the CDR3 is TGTGCCAGCAGCCACCCCGGCGCCTATATCGGGAATACGCAGTATTTT.

This clone was found a few times. This chain joins TRBV28 and TRBJ2-3, with 13 bases aligning to TRBD2. V trimming: 5 bases; J trimming: 2 bases; junction bases outside the gene matches: 10. CDR1 is MDHEN, CDR2 SYDVKM, per germline. The CDR3 is 18 amino acids. CDR3 coding DNA: TGTGCCAGCAGTCCGACCATTGGACTAGCGGGAGACACAGATACGCAGTATTTT. Encoded protein: CASSPTIGLAGDTDTQYF.

The rearrangement links TRBV4-1 to TRBJ2-2; 9 bases align to TRBD2. The CDR3 has 16 amino acids. CDR1 is MGHRA and CDR2 is YSYEKL in the germline V gene. V shed 1 base and J 3 bases; nucleotides not matched to a gene: 3. The CDR3 loop is CASSQAIAGDTGELFF. CDR3 DNA sequence: TGCGCCAGCAGCCAAGCTATAGCGGGAGACACCGGGGAGCTGTTTTTT.

This rearrangement joins TRBV2 to TRBJ2-1; D is ambiguous. Trimming removed 4 bases from V and 5 bases from J, with 9 bases in between. CDR1 is SNHLY, CDR2 FYNNEI, per germline. This CDR3 spans 13 amino acids. The CDR3 nucleotides are TGTGCCAGCAGTGCGAACACCCACAATGAGCAGTTCTTC. It specifies CASSANTHNEQFF. Drawing the rest from reference TRBV2 and TRBJ2-1, the complete variable domain is EPEVTQTPSHQVTQMGQEVILRCVPISNHLYFYWYRQILGQKVEFLVSFYNNEISEKSEIFDDQFSVERPDGSNFTLKIRSTKLEDSAMYFCASSANTHNEQFFGPGTRLTVL.